This T cell receptor (beta chain) is drawn from a study of blood T cell repertoires in COVID-19. With V trimmed by 5 bases and J by 6 bases, 10 bases remained unmatched. The CDR3 covers 15 residues. CDR1 is SGHRS and CDR2 is YFSETQ in the germline V gene. The assay was immunoSEQ multiplex PCR, and TCRdb's table has in-frame clones only and misses some. The table has roughly 150,000 clones, around four fifths seen once. This clone was observed a single time. The genes are TRBV5-1 and TRBJ2-1; the match to TRBD2 covers 8 bases. Sample: peripheral blood. The source is a woman aged 80 or over with active or convalescent COVID-19. The CDR3 nucleotides read TGCGCCAGCAGGTATACCGGGACTAGATTCAATGAGCAGTTCTTC. This sequence encodes CASRYTGTRFNEQFF.